The 18 T cell receptor beta chains below were found in one sample sequenced in a study of T cell changes during pregnancy in multiple sclerosis (dated by TCRdb to the late 2010s). The library was built by means of the immunoSEQ multiplex PCR assay. TCRdb obtained this table from immuneACCESS and retained in-frame rearrangements with V and J assigned. These tables miss some clones; where compared with another copy, unresolved V genes account for less than half of the shortfall, and the remainder is unexplained. This sample holds 74,000 or so clones; roughly 92% were observed only once. Jointly, the top ten make up approximately 0.2% of the sample. The sequenced sample was CD4+ T cells from peripheral blood mononuclear cells, obtained before pregnancy. Receptors originate from a female donor with multiple sclerosis, enrolled in a pregnancy study.

The V gene is TRBV28, the J gene TRBJ2-7; D remains unclear. Trimming shortened V by 6 bases and J by 0 bases, and 12 bases separated the two germline ends. Germline V lookup: CDR1 MDHEN, CDR2 SYDVKM. The CDR3 is made up of 14 amino acids. DNA for the CDR3: TGTGCCAGCAGGCGGTATGAGAGCTCCTACGAGCAGTACTTC. It codes for CASRRYESSYEQYF.

The genes are TRBV7-8 and TRBJ2-7; 9 bases line up with TRBD2. Germline V gene lookup returns CDR1 SGHVS and CDR2 FQNEAQ. The CDR3 covers 15 residues. With 5 bases clipped from V and 4 bases from J, the junction kept 9 bases outside the gene matches. CDR3 in DNA: TGTGCCAGCAGCGAACCGGGACTAGCTTTGTACGAGCAGTACTTC. Protein product: CASSEPGLALYEQYF.

The J gene is TRBJ2-7, the V gene TRBV29-1, with TRBD1 identical over 8 bases. There are 14 residues in the CDR3. Germline V gene sequence: CDR1 SQVTM, CDR2 ANQGSEA. V lost 2 bases and J lost 0; bases outside the gene matches: 3. Here the CDR3 reads CSVELTGASYEQYF. Here the CDR3 DNA reads TGCAGCGTTGAATTGACAGGGGCCTCCTACGAGCAGTACTTC.

The genes are TRBV30 and TRBJ1-3; possible D gene TRBD1, 6 bases. Deletions cut 4 bases from V and 7 bases from J, with 17 bases between. The CDR3 sequence is 14 residues long. In germline, CDR1 is GTSNPN, CDR2 SVGIG (reference sequence). As DNA, the CDR3 is TGTGCCTGGACCGGGGGGGCTCTTAGGAACACCATATATTTT. Residues: CAWTGGALRNTIYF.

V gene TRBV5-1 combines with J gene TRBJ1-4, with a tentative D call TRBD1 (5 bases). V was trimmed by 4 bases and J by 7 bases, leaving 11 bases between them. CDR3 length: 13 residues. Germline V gene lookup returns CDR1 SGHRS and CDR2 YFSETQ. The chain's CDR3 is CASSGQGGEKLFF. CDR3 nucleotides: TGCGCCAGCAGCGGGCAGGGTGGTGAAAAACTGTTTTTT.

The rearrangement uses TRBV9 and TRBJ2-7, with 7 positions matching TRBD1. CDR3 length equals 13 residues. The V gene's germline CDR1 is SGDLS and CDR2 YYNGEE. Unmatched junction bases numbered 3, after V lost 4 bases and J lost 2 bases. This chain's CDR3 is CASSRDSTYEQYF. CDR3 DNA: TGTGCCAGCAGCCGGGACAGTACCTACGAGCAGTACTTC.

The genes are TRBV7-8 and TRBJ1-3, with D perhaps matching TRBD1 (5 bases). The germline CDR1 and CDR2 sequences are SGHVS and FQNEAQ. CDR3 length: 15 residues. Trimming took 0 bases from V and 3 from J, leaving 9 bases between them. The CDR3 nucleotides read TGTGCCAGCAGCTTAGCTGGGGCTCTTGGAAACACCATATATTTT. The encoded protein is CASSLAGALGNTIYF.

V gene TRBV7-6 combines with J gene TRBJ2-5; TRBD2 matches at 7 bases. The length of the CDR3 is 18 residues. The junction had 17 bases not matched to a gene; V was cut back by 2 bases and J by 5 bases. Per the germline V gene, CDR1 is SGHVS and CDR2 is FNYEAQ. The CDR3 bases are TGTGCCAGCAGCTTAACTCGAGCGGGAATAATTATTCAGGAGACCCAGTACTTC. Its protein product is CASSLTRAGIIIQETQYF.

The chain couples TRBV6-5 to TRBJ1-4, with 12 nucleotides matching TRBD1. Germline V gene data show CDR1 as MNHEY and CDR2 as SVGAGI. The ends lost 5 bases at V and 8 bases at J; junction bases unmatched: 6. This CDR3 comprises 15 residues. The CDR3 region is CASSGTGGLWEKLFF. The CDR3 DNA reads TGTGCCAGCAGTGGGACAGGGGGCTTGTGGGAAAAACTGTTTTTT.

This chain uses TRBV7-3 with TRBJ1-1, with D maybe TRBD1 (5 bases). With 3 bases removed from V and 5 bases from J, the gap between germline ends came to 10 bases. This CDR3 spans 13 amino acids. Germline assignment: CDR1 SGHTA and CDR2 FQGTGA. The CDR3 here is CASSFRGGTEAFF. DNA for the CDR3: TGTGCCAGCAGCTTCCGGGGGGGTACTGAAGCTTTCTTT. Together with reference TRBV7-3 and TRBJ1-1, the CDR3 gives the full variable domain: GAGVSQTPSNKVTEKGKYVELRCDPISGHTALYWYRQSLGQGPEFLIYFQGTGAADDSGLPNDRFFAVRPEGSVSTLKIQRTERGDSAVYLCASSFRGGTEAFFGQGTRLTVV.

The rearrangement joins TRBV5-1 to TRBJ2-2; TRBD2 matches at 7 bases. Germline V gene sequence: CDR1 SGHRS, CDR2 YFSETQ. The CDR3 consists of 15 residues. V lost 1 base to trimming and J lost 5 bases; unmatched junction nucleotides: 5. CDR3 bases: TGCGCCAGCAGCTTGTCGGTGGGAGGGACCGGGGAGCTGTTTTTT. Its translation is CASSLSVGGTGELFF.

The rearrangement links TRBV2 to TRBJ1-1, with a tentative D call TRBD1 (6 bases). This CDR3 region has 12 residues. Germline CDR1 reads SNHLY; CDR2 reads FYNNEI. V was cut by 8 bases and J by 1 base, with 8 bases left in between. The CDR3 DNA sequence: TGTGCCAGCCGGACAGAGAACACTGAAGCTTTCTTT. Translation: CASRTENTEAFF.

The chain links TRBV27 to TRBJ2-2; 9 positions match TRBD2. J lost 5 bases, V lost 3 bases, and 10 bases had no gene match. The CDR3 loop spans 17 amino acids. Germline V gene data show CDR1 as MNHEY and CDR2 as SMNVEV (reference sequence). The CDR3 region has the DNA TGTGCCAGCAGTTTGTTAGCGGGGGCCCCGAGGACCGGGGAGCTGTTTTTT. Translated: CASSLLAGAPRTGELFF.

The chain employs TRBV30 and TRBJ2-5; D may be TRBD1 (5 bases). Trimming cost V 0 bases and J 5 bases, with 10 bases left between them. The CDR3 spans 13 residues. Germline-derived CDR1 and CDR2 are GTSNPN and SVGIG (reference sequence). CDR3 DNA: TGTGCCTGGAGTGTGGGCAGGGCCGAGACCCAGTACTTC. Its protein is CAWSVGRAETQYF.

The rearrangement joins TRBV29-1 to TRBJ2-5; D possibly corresponds to TRBD2 (5 bases). CDR1 is SQVTM, CDR2 ANQGSEA, per germline. The CDR3 has 14 amino acids. Trimming stripped 4 bases from V and 1 base from J, with 13 bases between. CDR3 DNA sequence: TGCAGCGTTGGAGGGCCCGGGGTCCAAGAGACCCAGTACTTC. As protein: CSVGGPGVQETQYF.

This chain joins TRBV7-9 and TRBJ2-1; TRBD1 agrees at 7 bases. This CDR3 has 15 amino acids. Germline CDR1 and CDR2: SEHNR and FQNEAQ (reference sequence). The trim removed 0 bases at V and 3 bases at J, leaving 2 bases unmatched. Here the CDR3 DNA reads TGTGCCAGCAGCTTAGCGGGACAGTACTACAATGAGCAGTTCTTC. Translation gives CASSLAGQYYNEQFF.

The chain carries TRBV5-8 and TRBJ2-3; 7 positions match TRBD1. CDR1 is SGHTS and CDR2 is YDEGEE in the germline V gene. Trimming took 1 base from V and 5 from J; bases not matched to a gene: 10. This CDR3 spans 16 amino acids. CDR3 coding DNA: TGTGCCAGCAGCTTGTGGGCTATAGGGGGCCAAGATACGCAGTATTTT. This sequence encodes CASSLWAIGGQDTQYF.

This chain's CDR3 is CASSSGLAGVGGEQFF. In DNA, the CDR3 is TGCGCCAGCAGCTCCGGACTAGCGGGAGTGGGTGGTGAGCAGTTCTTC. The chain joins TRBV5-1 to TRBJ2-1; 13 nucleotides align to TRBD2. The CDR3 is 16 residues long. V was clipped by 3 bases and J by 9 bases; unmatched bases: 9. Per the germline V gene, CDR1 is SGHRS and CDR2 is YFSETQ.